Sequencing of this T cell receptor (beta chain) was carried out in a study of cytomegalovirus exposure and HLA in healthy donors. Whole-study findings and limits: Later, an analysis showed that TCR beta chains associated with HLA were more clonally expanded than others that were equally common.

V lost 3 bases, J lost 6 bases, and 10 bases stayed unmatched. The length of the CDR3 is 17 residues. Germline V gives CDR1 SGHTA, CDR2 FQGNSA. PCR used 60 Vbeta primers and 13 Jbeta primers. The table came from immunoSEQ multiplex PCR; TCRdb's copy has only in-frame clones and leaves some out. This repertoire shows over 100,000 clones, about 9.2% found once; its top ten account for roughly 7%. As for this clone: Its target is not known.

The rearrangement uses TRBV7-2 and TRBJ2-3; TRBD2 agrees at 12 bases. The origin of this receptor is a woman aged 40-49 years in good health and CMV-seropositive. Input material: PBMCs. The CDR3 reads CASSFGPSGGAWDTQYF. CDR3 DNA sequence: TGTGCCAGCAGCTTCGGGCCTAGCGGGGGGGCCTGGGATACGCAGTATTTT.